Detailed here is one TCR beta chain. Its cognate antigen is unknown. Amplification used 60 Vbeta primers and 13 Jbeta primers. Using immunoSEQ multiplex PCR, the repertoire was profiled, and TCRdb retains in-frame clones only, with some absent. The table lists around 80,000 clones, 70% to 85% of them singletons. These data come from a study of cytomegalovirus exposure and HLA in healthy donors. Study-wide results and limits: Most TCRs appeared rarely, but some public TCRs recurred in many donors. The listing of 150 to 200 TCR beta chains classed them as cytomegalovirus-associated. Available immune exposure information covered CMV serostatus only.

V lost 0 bases, J lost 6 bases, and 6 bases stayed unmatched. The CDR3 contains 15 residues. CDR1 is SGHTS and CDR2 is YDEGEE in the germline V gene. Sample: PBMCs. The receptor was isolated from a man aged 35 to 55 in good health and CMV-seropositive. The chain combines TRBV5-8 with TRBJ1-5; TRBD1 matches 7 bases. The CDR3 sequence is CASSLAQGVTQPQHF. CDR3 bases: TGTGCCAGCAGCTTGGCCCAGGGGGTGACTCAGCCCCAGCATTTT.